This T cell receptor (beta chain) comes out of a study of HIV-infected patients and healthy controls. On the study more broadly: After three months of therapy, CD4 counts rose modestly but significantly in about 90% of the 16 patients.

Reverse transcription used around 540 ng RNA and constant-region primers for alpha and beta. Each of the alpha and beta chains got its own library through chain-specific third strand synthesis with indices. After a brief PCR adding P5, P7 and a second index, about 24 amplification cycles followed. TCRdb independently ran MiXCR on the 5' RACE reads; one entry per CDR3 protein. Here the sample spans thousands of distinct CDR3 sequences, around 5.5% being singletons. This clonotype is labeled medium-sized. The antigen is not known. Study results and limitations: CMV-associated CDR3s mostly grew nonsignificantly during therapy, while HIV-associated CDR3s declined significantly.

Antiretroviral therapy had run roughly three months, about 14 weeks, before follow-up blood collection. Whole blood was used without fractionation, so all unsorted peripheral T cells were included. This sequence originates from an adult with HIV infection. This specimen consisted of blood, obtained during antiretroviral therapy.

As DNA, the CDR3 is TGTGCCAGCAGCCCGGGACAGGGGGCCTACGAGCAGTACTTC. Its translation is CASSPGQGAYEQYF. This chain joins TRBV6-5 and TRBJ2-7; 11 bases line up with TRBD1. Per germline, CDR1 MNHEY and CDR2 SVGAGI. This CDR3 comprises 14 residues. Trimming at V came to 6 bases and at J to 2 bases, leaving 3 bases not matched to a gene.